The source of this T cell receptor (beta chain) is a study of human T cells and chemical hapten exposure. Study background: All through the approximately 25-week study, the scalp of each patient received diphenylcyclopropenone doses weekly. From small differences in pooled library volume came most of the variation in per-sample TCR yields.

Germline V gives CDR1 KGHSH, CDR2 LQKENI. The CDR3 runs 16 residues. Trimming pared 1 base from V and 3 bases from J, leaving 13 bases between. TCRdb processed the RACE reads anew with MiXCR; each CDR3 protein has one entry. The table shows approximately 28,000 distinct CDR3 sequences, with roughly 9.4% occurring only once. This clonotype was recorded many times. Described time point: patch test 2, 6 weeks after DPC sensitization. Treatment here: therapeutic diphenylcyclopropenone sensitization with weekly scalp DPC. Donors, patients with alopecia ranging from 18 to 70 years old and judged suitable for DPC, provided samples.

The TCR was taken from a man under 40 with alopecia areata. Some clones in this sample may be carry-over from other donors' samples. The sample consisted of whole blood, taken in connection with sensitization to the hapten diphenylcyclopropenone (DPC). The V call is TRBV18, the J call TRBJ1-3; weak D call: TRBD1 (6 bases). CDR3 in amino acids: CASSPLTGSYGNTIYF. In DNA form, the CDR3 reads TGTGCCAGCTCACCACTTACAGGGTCCTATGGAAACACCATATATTTT.